What follows are 26 T cell receptor beta chains derived from one specimen sequenced in a study of response to subunit inactivated influenza vaccine. TCRdb re-called the RT-PCR reads with MiXCR, one entry per CDR3 protein. The sample lists more than 700,000 distinct CDR3 sequences, 21% occurring once. The specimen comprised PBMCs from blood, sampled roughly 5 days after vaccination. The source is a man in his forties or fifties who received an inactivated influenza vaccine.

This clonotype was counted between two and nine times. This chain links TRBV12-3 or TRBV12-4 with TRBJ2-1, with D perhaps matching TRBD1 (5 bases). This CDR3 comprises 14 residues. V was shortened by 4 bases and J by 7 bases, with 14 bases between the two germline ends. CDR3 in DNA: TGTGCCAGCAGTTGGGTGGCAGGGCCTAATGAGCAGTTCTTC. Translation gives CASSWVAGPNEQFF.

J is TRBJ2-7 and V is TRBV27; 13 nucleotides align to TRBD2. The germline V gene has CDR1 MNHEY and CDR2 SMNVEV (reference sequence). The CDR3 covers 17 residues. Trimming at V came to 5 bases and at J to 0 bases, leaving 7 bases not matched to a gene. The CDR3 DNA reads TGTGCCAGCAGTGAAGGACTAGCGGGGGCAAGCTCCTACGAGCAGTACTTC. This codes for CASSEGLAGASSYEQYF.

The chain has TRBV20-1 and TRBJ2-7; 7 nucleotides line up with TRBD1. Germline V CDR1 and CDR2: DFQATT, SNEGSKA (reference sequence). The CDR3 is made up of 15 amino acids. V lost 3 bases to trimming and J lost 3 bases; unmatched junction nucleotides: 11. As DNA, the CDR3 is TGCAGTGCTAGGGATTTCGTGGGACAGAGCTACGAGCAGTACTTC. Amino acid sequence: CSARDFVGQSYEQYF.

J is TRBJ2-5 and V is TRBV24-1; TRBD1 matches at 7 bases. The CDR3 covers 16 residues. The ends lost 4 bases at V and 1 base at J; junction bases unmatched: 8. Per germline, CDR1 KGHDR and CDR2 SFDVKD. The DNA of the CDR3 is TGTGCCACCAGTGACCCCCGACAGGGTTTCCAAGAGACCCAGTACTTC. As protein: CATSDPRQGFQETQYF.

This clonotype was observed a few times. The chain joins TRBV5-1 to TRBJ2-5; weak D call: TRBD1 (6 bases). The CDR3 extends over 15 amino acids. Germline V gene lookup returns CDR1 SGHRS and CDR2 YFSETQ. Trimming left V 0 bases short and J 4 bases short, with 13 bases between. The CDR3 coding sequence is TGCGCCAGCAGCTTGGGTGGAATAGGGGGAGAGACCCAGTACTTC. Encoded protein: CASSLGGIGGETQYF.

The CDR3, as DNA: TGCAGTGCTAGAGACGGAGGGTGGAGCAATCAGCCCCAGCATTTT. This gives the protein CSARDGGWSNQPQHF. This chain connects TRBV20-1 to TRBJ1-5; D unresolved. V lost 0 bases and J 1 base, leaving 10 bases between the germline ends. CDR3 length: 15 amino acids. CDR1 is DFQATT and CDR2 is SNEGSKA in the germline V gene (reference sequence).

J is TRBJ2-6 and V is TRBV20-1; D not certain. The V end was cut by 5 bases, the J end by 2 bases, with 7 bases between. The CDR3 totals 13 residues. The germline V gene encodes CDR1 DFQATT and CDR2 SNEGSKA (reference sequence). The CDR3 sequence is CSAGVPGANVLTF. In DNA, the CDR3 is TGCAGTGCTGGGGTCCCTGGGGCCAACGTCCTGACTTTC.

This clonotype has a handful of counts. J is TRBJ2-5 and V is TRBV20-1; a weak D match, TRBD2 (6 bases). The length of the CDR3 is 13 residues. V was clipped by 6 bases and J by 1 base, with 12 bases between them. Germline lookup yields CDR1 DFQATT and CDR2 SNEGSKA (reference sequence). The CDR3 DNA reads as TGCAGTGCCAGTCGGGGGTTCCAAGAGACCCAGTACTTC. This encodes CSASRGFQETQYF.

A few counts support this clonotype. V usage is TRBV12-3 or TRBV12-4 and J usage is TRBJ1-1, with no clear D. Trimming left V 6 bases short and J 11 bases short, with 13 bases between. This CDR3 is built from 11 residues. The CDR3 bases are TGTGCCAGCAGGGGAGGGTACTACGCTTTCTTT. Translating gives CASRGGYYAFF.

This clonotype was detected only a few times. The genes are TRBV3-1 and TRBJ2-5, with D tentatively TRBD2 (5 bases). The germline V and J ends were trimmed by 6 bases and 5 bases, with 16 bases remaining between them. The germline CDR1 and CDR2 sequences are LGHDT and YNNKEL (reference sequence). This CDR3 spans 14 amino acids. This chain's CDR3 is CASSLMRGLETQYF. In DNA, the CDR3 is TGTGCCAGCAGTCTGATGCGAGGGCTCGAGACCCAGTACTTC.

J is TRBJ1-4 and V is TRBV30; D is perhaps TRBD1 (6 bases). V shed 1 base and J shed 5 bases, with 8 bases lying between them. The CDR3 loop spans 13 amino acids. From germline, CDR1 is GTSNPN and CDR2 SVGIG (reference sequence). CDR3 bases: TGTGCCTGGAGTGGACAGGTCAATGAAAAACTGTTTTTT. This gives the protein CAWSGQVNEKLFF.

This chain uses TRBV6-2 or TRBV6-3 with TRBJ1-5; D ambiguous. The germline V and J ends were trimmed by 9 bases and 5 bases, with 14 bases remaining between them. Per germline, CDR1 MNHEY and CDR2 SVGEGT. The CDR3 sequence is 13 residues long. The CDR3 region is CASTFGRDQPQHF. The CDR3 nucleotides are TGTGCCAGTACCTTCGGAAGAGATCAGCCCCAGCATTTT.

The chain couples TRBV18 to TRBJ1-6; D remains ambiguous. This CDR3 region has 14 residues. Germline-derived CDR1 and CDR2 are KGHSH and LQKENI. V dropped 3 bases and J dropped 6 bases, with 9 bases sitting between them. The CDR3 loop is CASSPAVPNSPLHF. The CDR3 nucleotides are TGTGCCAGCTCACCTGCAGTACCTAATTCACCCCTCCACTTT.

The chain recombines TRBV15 with TRBJ1-4; 7 nucleotides align to TRBD1. The CDR3 loop spans 16 amino acids. The V segment lost 1 base and the J segment 7 bases; nucleotides outside the gene matches: 9. From germline, CDR1 is LNHNV and CDR2 YYDKDF (reference sequence). This CDR3 is CATSRAGTAYLEKLFF. CDR3 sequence (DNA): TGTGCCACCAGCAGAGCCGGGACAGCTTACCTTGAAAAACTGTTTTTT.

The chain links TRBV7-9 to TRBJ2-3, with 9 bases lining up with TRBD2. The V segment lost 6 bases and the J segment 3 bases; nucleotides outside the gene matches: 10. The CDR3 has 16 residues. Per germline, CDR1 SEHNR and CDR2 FQNEAQ (reference sequence). CDR3 in amino acids: CASRVIAGEKTDTQYF. DNA of the CDR3: TGTGCCAGCAGAGTTATAGCGGGAGAAAAGACAGATACGCAGTATTTT.

V is TRBV5-1 and J is TRBJ2-4; 10 positions match TRBD1. The germline V gene encodes CDR1 SGHRS and CDR2 YFSETQ. V shed 4 bases and J 7 bases; nucleotides not matched to a gene: 5. The CDR3 runs to 14 residues. CDR3 in DNA: TGCGCCAGCAGCACAGACAGGGGGCGGAACATTCAGTACTTC. It yields the protein CASSTDRGRNIQYF.

The rearrangement joins TRBV5-1 to TRBJ2-7; 10 nucleotides agree with TRBD2. Germline-derived CDR1 and CDR2 are SGHRS and YFSETQ. J was trimmed by 2 bases and V by 4 bases; bases with no gene match: 12. This CDR3 spans 17 amino acids. The CDR3 DNA follows: TGCGCCAGCAGCACAAGCGCCAGGACTAGCGGTACCTACGAGCAGTACTTC. Translating it yields CASSTSARTSGTYEQYF.

This clonotype was found a few times. This chain connects TRBV6-2 or TRBV6-3 to TRBJ2-1; TRBD2 agrees at 9 bases. The V gene's germline CDR1 is MNHEY and CDR2 SVGEGT. V was clipped by 2 bases and J by 5 bases; unmatched bases: 7. There are 16 residues in the CDR3. The CDR3 reads CASSYPSGGLDNEQFF. DNA of the CDR3: TGTGCCAGCAGTTACCCAAGCGGGGGGTTGGACAATGAGCAGTTCTTC.

The V and J genes are TRBV20-1 and TRBJ1-3; the D gene is possibly TRBD1 (5 bases). Germline V CDR1 and CDR2: DFQATT, SNEGSKA (reference sequence). The CDR3 is 15 amino acids. V gave up 0 bases and J gave up 0 bases, with 9 bases separating them. The CDR3 DNA follows: TGCAGTGCTAGAGATGTCGGGGGCTCTGGAAACACCATATATTTT. Protein product: CSARDVGGSGNTIYF.

The V gene is TRBV9, the J gene TRBJ1-4; the D is unclear. Germline V gives CDR1 SGDLS, CDR2 YYNGEE. This CDR3 contains 14 residues. Trimming pared 3 bases from V and 12 bases from J, leaving 18 bases between. The DNA for the CDR3 is TGTGCCAGCAGCGAAGTAACGGGCAGCCGGGAACTGTTTTTT. Protein product: CASSEVTGSRELFF. The complete variable domain, with remaining parts taken from reference TRBV9 and TRBJ1-4, reads DSGVTQTPKHLITATGQRVTLRCSPRSGDLSVYWYQQSLDQGLQFLIQYYNGEERAKGNILERFSAQQFPDLHSELNLSSLELGDSALYFCASSEVTGSRELFFGSGTQLSVL.

The chain links TRBV5-1 to TRBJ2-5; TRBD1 agrees at 8 bases. With V trimmed by 4 bases and J by 4 bases, 6 bases remained unmatched. Germline CDR1 SGHRS, CDR2 YFSETQ. This CDR3 has 14 residues. The CDR3 loop is CASSPWTGSETQYF. Here the CDR3 DNA reads TGCGCCAGCAGCCCCTGGACAGGGTCAGAGACCCAGTACTTC.

The V and J genes are TRBV5-1 and TRBJ2-2, with D possibly being TRBD2 (6 bases). This CDR3 is built from 16 residues. Trimming stripped 0 bases from V and 0 bases from J, with 9 bases between. Germline V lookup: CDR1 SGHRS, CDR2 YFSETQ. This chain's CDR3 is CASSLEVAANTGELFF. CDR3 nucleotide sequence: TGCGCCAGCAGCTTGGAGGTAGCGGCGAACACCGGGGAGCTGTTTTTT.

This clonotype was seen a handful of times. V and J are TRBV7-8 and TRBJ2-1, with 9 bases lining up with TRBD2. The V and J ends lost 2 bases and 4 bases, in that order; junction bases with no gene match: 3. The CDR3 totals 15 residues. CDR1 and CDR2 (germline): SGHVS, FQNEAQ. The CDR3 DNA follows: TGTGCCAGCAGCTTATCTAGCGGGGAGTACAATGAGCAGTTCTTC. Translating gives CASSLSSGEYNEQFF.

The chain joins TRBV7-2 to TRBJ2-3; the match to TRBD2 covers 7 bases. This CDR3 contains 12 residues. With V trimmed by 5 bases and J by 9 bases, 5 bases remained unmatched. Per germline, CDR1 SGHTA and CDR2 FQGNSA. The CDR3 here is CASSRQRGTQYF. The CDR3 DNA sequence: TGTGCCAGCAGCCGCCAGCGGGGAACGCAGTATTTT.

This clonotype was found many times. The chain recombines TRBV12-3 or TRBV12-4 with TRBJ2-3; 7 bases match TRBD2. The CDR3 runs to 14 residues. Unmatched junction bases numbered 9, after V lost 2 bases and J lost 10 bases. The CDR3 is CASSLSRGVGAQYF. The DNA of the CDR3 is TGTGCCAGCAGTTTATCCCGGGGGGTAGGTGCGCAGTATTTT.

This clonotype was detected ten times or more. This rearrangement joins TRBV4-2 to TRBJ1-1, with no clear D. CDR1 is LGHNA and CDR2 is YNFKEQ in the germline V gene. This CDR3 spans 13 amino acids. Trimming took off 0 bases at V and 7 bases at J, with 9 bases between the two ends. In DNA, the CDR3 is TGTGCCAGCAGCCAAGAGTCACACAATGAAGCTTTCTTT. Translation gives CASSQESHNEAFF.